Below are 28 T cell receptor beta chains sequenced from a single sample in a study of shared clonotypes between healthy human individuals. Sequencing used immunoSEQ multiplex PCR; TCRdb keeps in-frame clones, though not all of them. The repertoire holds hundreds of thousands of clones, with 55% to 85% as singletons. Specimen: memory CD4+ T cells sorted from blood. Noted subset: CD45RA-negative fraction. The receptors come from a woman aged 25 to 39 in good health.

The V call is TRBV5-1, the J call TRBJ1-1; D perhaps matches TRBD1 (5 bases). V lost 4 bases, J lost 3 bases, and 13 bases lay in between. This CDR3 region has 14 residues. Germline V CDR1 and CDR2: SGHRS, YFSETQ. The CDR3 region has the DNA TGCGCCAGCAGCCACGGGACTGAAGACACTGAAGCTTTCTTT. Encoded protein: CASSHGTEDTEAFF.

CDR3 amino acids: CASSSDGGSREKLFF. The CDR3 coding sequence is TGTGCCAGCAGTTCTGACGGCGGGAGTCGTGAAAAACTGTTTTTT. The rearrangement joins TRBV2 to TRBJ1-4, with D uncertain. Germline CDR1 reads SNHLY; CDR2 reads FYNNEI. This CDR3 is 15 amino acids long. The V gene lost 5 bases and the J gene lost 7 bases, with 17 bases spanning the gap.

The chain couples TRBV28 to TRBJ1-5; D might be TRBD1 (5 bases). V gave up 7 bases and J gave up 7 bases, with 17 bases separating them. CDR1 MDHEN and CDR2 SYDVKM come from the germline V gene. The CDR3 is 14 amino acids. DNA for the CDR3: TGTGCCAGCATTAAAGGGGCTATGAGGCAGCCCCAGCATTTT. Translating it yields CASIKGAMRQPQHF.

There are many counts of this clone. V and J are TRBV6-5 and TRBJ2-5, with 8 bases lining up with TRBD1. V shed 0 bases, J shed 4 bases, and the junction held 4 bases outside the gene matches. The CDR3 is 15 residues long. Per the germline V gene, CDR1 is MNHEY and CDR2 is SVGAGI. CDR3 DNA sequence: TGTGCCAGCAGTTACTCAGCAGGGGGCAGAGAGACCCAGTACTTC. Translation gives CASSYSAGGRETQYF.

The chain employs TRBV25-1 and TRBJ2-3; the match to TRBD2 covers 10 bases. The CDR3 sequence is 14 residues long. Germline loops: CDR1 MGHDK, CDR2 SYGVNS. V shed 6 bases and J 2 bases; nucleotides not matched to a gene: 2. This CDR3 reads CASRGTSATDTQYF. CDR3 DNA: TGTGCCAGCAGAGGGACTAGCGCCACAGATACGCAGTATTTT. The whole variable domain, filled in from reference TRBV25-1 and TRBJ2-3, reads EADIYQTPRYLVIGTGKKITLECSQTMGHDKMYWYQQDPGMELHLIHYSYGVNSTEKGDLSSESTVSRIRTEHFPLTLESARPSHTSQYLCASRGTSATDTQYFGPGTRLTVL.

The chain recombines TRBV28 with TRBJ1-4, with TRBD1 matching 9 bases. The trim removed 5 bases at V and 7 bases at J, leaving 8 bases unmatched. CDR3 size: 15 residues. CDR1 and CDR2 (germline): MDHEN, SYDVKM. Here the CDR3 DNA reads TGTGCCAGCAGTAAGAACAGGGGGCTAGGTGAAAAACTGTTTTTT. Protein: CASSKNRGLGEKLFF.

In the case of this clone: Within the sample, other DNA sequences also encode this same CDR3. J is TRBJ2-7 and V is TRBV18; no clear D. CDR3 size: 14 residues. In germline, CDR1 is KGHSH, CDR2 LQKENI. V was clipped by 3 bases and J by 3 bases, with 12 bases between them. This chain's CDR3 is CASSPRQEFYEQYF. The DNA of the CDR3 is TGTGCCAGCTCACCCAGGCAGGAGTTCTACGAGCAGTACTTC.

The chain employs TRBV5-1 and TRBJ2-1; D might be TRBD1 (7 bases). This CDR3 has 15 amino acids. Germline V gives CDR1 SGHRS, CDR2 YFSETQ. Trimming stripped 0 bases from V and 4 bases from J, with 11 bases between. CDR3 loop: CASSLDRGGYNEQFF. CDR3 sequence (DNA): TGCGCCAGCAGCTTGGACAGGGGAGGATACAATGAGCAGTTCTTC.

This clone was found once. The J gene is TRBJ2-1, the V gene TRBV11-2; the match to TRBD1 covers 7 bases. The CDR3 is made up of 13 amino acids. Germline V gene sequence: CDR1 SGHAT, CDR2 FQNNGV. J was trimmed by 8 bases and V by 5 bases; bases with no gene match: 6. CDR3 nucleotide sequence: TGTGCCAGCAGCCAACCCGGACAGGATGAGCAGTTCTTC. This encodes CASSQPGQDEQFF. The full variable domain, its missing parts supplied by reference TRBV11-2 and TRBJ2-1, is EAGVAQSPRYKIIEKRQSVAFWCNPISGHATLYWYQQILGQGPKLLIQFQNNGVVDDSQLPKDRFSAERLKGVDSTLKIQPAKLEDSAVYLCASSQPGQDEQFFGPGTRLTVL.

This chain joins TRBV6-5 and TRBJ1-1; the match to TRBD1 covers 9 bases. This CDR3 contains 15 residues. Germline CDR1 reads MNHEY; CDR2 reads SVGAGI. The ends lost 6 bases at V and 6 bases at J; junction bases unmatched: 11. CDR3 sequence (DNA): TGTGCCAGCAGGGCCGGGACAGGGCGGGCGTCTGAAGCTTTCTTT. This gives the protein CASRAGTGRASEAFF.

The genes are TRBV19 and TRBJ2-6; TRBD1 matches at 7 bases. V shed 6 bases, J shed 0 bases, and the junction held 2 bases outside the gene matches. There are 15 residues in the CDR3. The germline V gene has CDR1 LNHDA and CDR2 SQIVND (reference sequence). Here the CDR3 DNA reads TGTGCCAGTAGATCAGGGGGCTCTGGGGCCAACGTCCTGACTTTC. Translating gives CASRSGGSGANVLTF.

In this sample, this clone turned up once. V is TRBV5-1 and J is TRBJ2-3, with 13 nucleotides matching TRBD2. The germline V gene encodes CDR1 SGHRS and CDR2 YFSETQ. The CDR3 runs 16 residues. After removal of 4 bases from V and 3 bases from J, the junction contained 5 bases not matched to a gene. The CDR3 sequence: CASSLRLAGGTDTQYF. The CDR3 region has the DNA TGCGCCAGCAGCCTAAGACTAGCGGGGGGAACAGATACGCAGTATTTT.

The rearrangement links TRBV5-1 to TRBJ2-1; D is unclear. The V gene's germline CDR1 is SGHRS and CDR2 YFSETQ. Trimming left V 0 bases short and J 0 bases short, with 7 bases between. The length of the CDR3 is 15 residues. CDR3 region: CASSLVPPSYNEQFF. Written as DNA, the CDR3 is TGCGCCAGCAGCTTGGTCCCGCCCTCCTACAATGAGCAGTTCTTC. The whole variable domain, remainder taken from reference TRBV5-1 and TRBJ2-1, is KAGVTQTPRYLIKTRGQQVTLSCSPISGHRSVSWYQQTPGQGLQFLFEYFSETQRNKGNFPGRFSGRQFSNSRSEMNVSTLELGDSALYLCASSLVPPSYNEQFFGPGTRLTVL.

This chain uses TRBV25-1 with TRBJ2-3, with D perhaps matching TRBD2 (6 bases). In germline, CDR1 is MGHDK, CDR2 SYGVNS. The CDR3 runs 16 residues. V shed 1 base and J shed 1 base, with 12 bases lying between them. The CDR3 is CASSELGGSGTDTQYF. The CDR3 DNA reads TGTGCCAGCAGTGAATTGGGGGGAAGCGGCACAGATACGCAGTATTTT.

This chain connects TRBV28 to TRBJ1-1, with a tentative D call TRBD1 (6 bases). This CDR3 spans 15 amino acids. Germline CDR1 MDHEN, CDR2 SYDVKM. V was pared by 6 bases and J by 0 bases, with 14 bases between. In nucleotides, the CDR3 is TGTGCCAGCAGCCGGCCGGGACACCTGAACACTGAAGCTTTCTTT. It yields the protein CASSRPGHLNTEAFF.

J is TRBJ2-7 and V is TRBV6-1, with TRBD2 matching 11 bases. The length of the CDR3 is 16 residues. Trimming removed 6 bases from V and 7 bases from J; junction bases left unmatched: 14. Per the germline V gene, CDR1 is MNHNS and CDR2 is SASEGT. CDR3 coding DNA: TGTGCCAGCAGCGAATCTACGACTAGCGGGAAGGGGGAGCAGTACTTC. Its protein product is CASSESTTSGKGEQYF.

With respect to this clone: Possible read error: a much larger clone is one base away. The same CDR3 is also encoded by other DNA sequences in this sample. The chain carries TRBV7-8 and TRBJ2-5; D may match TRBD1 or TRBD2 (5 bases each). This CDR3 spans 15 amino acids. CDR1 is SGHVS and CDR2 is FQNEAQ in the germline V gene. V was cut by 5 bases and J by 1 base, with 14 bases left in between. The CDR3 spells CASSPGDHLQETQYF. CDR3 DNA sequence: TGTGCCAGCAGCCCCGGGGACCACCTCCAAGAGACCCAGTACTTC.

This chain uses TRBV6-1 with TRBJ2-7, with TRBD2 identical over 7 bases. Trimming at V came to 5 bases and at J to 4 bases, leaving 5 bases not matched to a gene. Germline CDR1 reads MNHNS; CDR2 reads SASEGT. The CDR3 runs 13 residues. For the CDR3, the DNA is TGTGCCAGCAGTAAGGGGAGGGCTTACGAGCAGTACTTC. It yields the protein CASSKGRAYEQYF.

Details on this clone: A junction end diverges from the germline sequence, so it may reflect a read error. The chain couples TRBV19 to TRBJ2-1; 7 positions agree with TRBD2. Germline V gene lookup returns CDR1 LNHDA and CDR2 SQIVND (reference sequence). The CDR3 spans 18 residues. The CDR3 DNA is TGTGCCAGCAGTATTGGGGGGGGACCGACTAGTTACCACAATGAGCAGTTCTTC. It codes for CASSIGGGPTSYHNEQFF.

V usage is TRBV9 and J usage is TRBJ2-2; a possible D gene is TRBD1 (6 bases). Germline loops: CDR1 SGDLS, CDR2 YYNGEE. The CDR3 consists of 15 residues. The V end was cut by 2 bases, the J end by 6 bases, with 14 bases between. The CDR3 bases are TGTGCCAGCAGCGTTAGTGCAGGGGTTTCCGGGGAGCTGTTTTTT. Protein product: CASSVSAGVSGELFF.

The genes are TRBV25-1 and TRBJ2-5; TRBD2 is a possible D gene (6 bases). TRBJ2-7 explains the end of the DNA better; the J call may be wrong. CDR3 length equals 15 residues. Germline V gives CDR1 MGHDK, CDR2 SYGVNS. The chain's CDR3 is CASSEDEEGTYEQYF. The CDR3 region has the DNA TGTGCCAGCAGTGAAGATGAGGAGGGGACCTACGAGCAGTACTTC.

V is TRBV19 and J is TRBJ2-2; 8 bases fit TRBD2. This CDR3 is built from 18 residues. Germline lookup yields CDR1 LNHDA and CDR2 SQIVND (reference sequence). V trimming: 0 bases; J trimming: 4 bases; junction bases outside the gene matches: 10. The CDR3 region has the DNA TGTGCCAGTAGTATAGATGATGTAGGACTAGCACCCACCGGGGAGCTGTTTTTT. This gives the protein CASSIDDVGLAPTGELFF.

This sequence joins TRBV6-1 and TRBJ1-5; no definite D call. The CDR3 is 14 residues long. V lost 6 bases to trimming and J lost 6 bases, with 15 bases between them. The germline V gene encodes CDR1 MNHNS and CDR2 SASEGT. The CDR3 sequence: CASRGIGLGQPQHF. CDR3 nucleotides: TGTGCCAGCAGGGGGATTGGGTTGGGTCAGCCCCAGCATTTT.

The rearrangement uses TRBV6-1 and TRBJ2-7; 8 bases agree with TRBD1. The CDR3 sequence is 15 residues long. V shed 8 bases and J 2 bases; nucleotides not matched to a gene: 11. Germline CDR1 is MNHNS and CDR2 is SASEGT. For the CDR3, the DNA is TGTGCCAGCTCCTACGGACAGGGAACCGCCTACGAGCAGTACTTC. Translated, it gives CASSYGQGTAYEQYF.

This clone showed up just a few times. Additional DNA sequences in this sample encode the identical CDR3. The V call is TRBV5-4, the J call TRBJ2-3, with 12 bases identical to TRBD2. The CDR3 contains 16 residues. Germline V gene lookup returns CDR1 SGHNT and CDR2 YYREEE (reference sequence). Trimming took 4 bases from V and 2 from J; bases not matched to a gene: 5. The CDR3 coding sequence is TGTGCCAGCAGCCCACTAGCGGGAGGCCCCACAGATACGCAGTATTTT. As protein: CASSPLAGGPTDTQYF.

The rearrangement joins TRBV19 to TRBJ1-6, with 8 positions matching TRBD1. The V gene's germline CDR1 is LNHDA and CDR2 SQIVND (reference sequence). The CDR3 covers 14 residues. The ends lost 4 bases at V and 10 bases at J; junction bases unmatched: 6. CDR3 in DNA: TGTGCCAGTAGTACTCAGGGGGCCAACTCACCCCTCCACTTT. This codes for CASSTQGANSPLHF. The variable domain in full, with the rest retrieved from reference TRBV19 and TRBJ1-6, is DGGITQSPKYLFRKEGQNVTLSCEQNLNHDAMYWYRQDPGQGLRLIYYSQIVNDFQKGDIAEGYSVSREKKESFPLTVTSAQKNPTAFYLCASSTQGANSPLHFGNGTRLTVT.

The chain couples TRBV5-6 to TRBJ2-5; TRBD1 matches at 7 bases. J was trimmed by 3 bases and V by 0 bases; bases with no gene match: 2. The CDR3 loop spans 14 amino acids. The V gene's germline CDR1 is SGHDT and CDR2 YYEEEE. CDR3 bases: TGTGCCAGCAGCTTGGTGGGGACAGAAGAGACCCAGTACTTC. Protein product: CASSLVGTEETQYF.

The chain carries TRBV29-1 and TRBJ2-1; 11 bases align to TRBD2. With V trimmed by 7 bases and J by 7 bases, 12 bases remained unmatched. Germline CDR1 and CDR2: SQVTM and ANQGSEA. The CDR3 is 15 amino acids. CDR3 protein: CSATQLAGAWNEQFF. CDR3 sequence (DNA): TGCAGCGCCACCCAACTAGCGGGAGCGTGGAATGAGCAGTTCTTC.